This TCR beta chain was identified during a study of shared clonotypes between healthy human individuals. The study's findings and limits: Even with large depth, rarefaction showed that sorted-subset sequencing was incomplete.

Comments on this clone: Antigen unknown.

Several immunoSEQ plates held equal portions of the genomic DNA taken from each subset. Here immunoSEQ multiplex PCR was the method, and the copy in TCRdb shows in-frame clones only, minus some. The data show approximately 1.4 million clones, under 99% seen once. Each donor was a Caucasian adult residing in Nashville, Tennessee. Germline CDR1 reads SGDLS; CDR2 reads YYNGEE. The CDR3 runs to 15 residues. The ends were cut back, 3 bases at V and 6 bases at J, with 15 bases in the middle. Sequenced input: naive CD4+ T cells sorted from blood. Subset denoted: CD45RA+ positively selected. The source is a man aged 25 to 40 in good health. The rearrangement joins TRBV9 to TRBJ2-2; possibly TRBD2 for D (5 bases). The CDR3 reads CASSALVASAGELFF. CDR3 in DNA: TGTGCCAGCAGCGCACTAGTTGCCTCCGCCGGGGAGCTGTTTTTT.